This T cell receptor beta chain was obtained from a study of blood T cell repertoires in COVID-19. Across the study: Samples taken during acute and convalescent COVID-19 were collected in the United States, Italy and Spain. PBMCs, B-cell-depleted T cells, or T cells were the source of the cDNA or gDNA that made up the material.

The data were produced by immunoSEQ multiplex PCR, yet TCRdb's version contains in-frame clones alone and is incomplete. The table includes a few hundred thousand clones, about 83% detected once. This clone has a single count. The V gene end was trimmed by 3 bases and the J gene end by 4 bases; junction bases not matched to a gene: 9. This CDR3 has 16 residues. Germline assignment: CDR1 MNHNS and CDR2 SASEGT. This chain links TRBV6-1 with TRBJ2-3; 8 positions agree with TRBD1. This sequence was found in a woman in her thirties or forties who had recovered from COVID-19. Sequenced: peripheral blood. The CDR3 nucleotides are TGTGCCAGCAGTGATTTCGACAGGGGCTCGGCAGATACGCAGTATTTT. Encoded protein: CASSDFDRGSADTQYF.